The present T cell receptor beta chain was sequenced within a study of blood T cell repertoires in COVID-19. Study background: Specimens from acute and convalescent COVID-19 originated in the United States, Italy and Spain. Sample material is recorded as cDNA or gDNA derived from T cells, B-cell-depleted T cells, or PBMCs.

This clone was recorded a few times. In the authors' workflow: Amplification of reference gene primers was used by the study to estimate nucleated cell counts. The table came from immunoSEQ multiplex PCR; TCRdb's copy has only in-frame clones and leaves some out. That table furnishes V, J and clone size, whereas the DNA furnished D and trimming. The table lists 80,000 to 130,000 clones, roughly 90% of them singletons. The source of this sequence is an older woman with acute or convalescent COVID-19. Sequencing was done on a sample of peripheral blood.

The CDR3 is CASSLKSSGANVLTF. As DNA, the CDR3 is TGTGCCAGCAGCTTGAAGAGCTCTGGGGCCAACGTCCTGACTTTC. The chain has TRBV7-6 and TRBJ2-6; no definite D call. V lost 3 bases and J 0 bases, leaving 6 bases between the germline ends. Germline assignment: CDR1 SGHVS and CDR2 FNYEAQ. The CDR3 runs to 15 residues.